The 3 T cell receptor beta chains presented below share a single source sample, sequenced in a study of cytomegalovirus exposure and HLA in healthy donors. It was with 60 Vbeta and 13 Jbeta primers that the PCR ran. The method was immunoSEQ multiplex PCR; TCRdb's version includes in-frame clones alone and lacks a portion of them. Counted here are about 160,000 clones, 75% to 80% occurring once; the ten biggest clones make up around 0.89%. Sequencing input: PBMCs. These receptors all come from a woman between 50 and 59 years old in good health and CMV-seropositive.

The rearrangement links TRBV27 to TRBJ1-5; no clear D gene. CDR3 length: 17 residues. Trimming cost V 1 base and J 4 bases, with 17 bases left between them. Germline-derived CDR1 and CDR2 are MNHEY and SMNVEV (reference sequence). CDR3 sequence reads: CASSLYPLRVPNQPQHF. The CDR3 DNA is TGTGCCAGCAGTTTATACCCCCTCCGGGTCCCGAATCAGCCCCAGCATTTT.

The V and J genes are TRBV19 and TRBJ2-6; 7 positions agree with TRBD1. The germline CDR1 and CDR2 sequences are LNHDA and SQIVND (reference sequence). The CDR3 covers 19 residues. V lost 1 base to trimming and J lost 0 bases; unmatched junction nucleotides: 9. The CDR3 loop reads CASSIVRGRGSSGANVLTF. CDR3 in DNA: TGTGCCAGTAGTATAGTTCGGGGCAGGGGGAGCTCTGGGGCCAACGTCCTGACTTTC.

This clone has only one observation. CDR3 loop: CASSPLRTGGEGNQPQHF. CDR3 nucleotide sequence: TGTGCCAGCAGCCCATTGCGGACAGGGGGCGAAGGCAATCAGCCCCAGCATTTT. The chain carries TRBV5-4 and TRBJ1-5; TRBD1 matches at 11 bases. The CDR3 sequence is 18 residues long. Germline values: CDR1 SGHNT, CDR2 YYREEE (reference sequence). V shed 4 bases, J shed 2 bases, and the junction held 11 bases outside the gene matches. The full variable domain, in which reference TRBV5-4 and TRBJ1-5 provide the parts outside the CDR3, is ETGVTQSPTHLIKTRGQQVTLRCSSQSGHNTVSWYQQALGQGPQFIFQYYREEENGRGNFPPRFSGLQFPNYSSELNVNALELDDSALYLCASSPLRTGGEGNQPQHFGDGTRLSIL.